The rows below give T cell receptor beta chains drawn from one sample of a study of blood T cell repertoires in COVID-19. TCRdb's copy holds only in-frame clones and misses some; the assay was immunoSEQ multiplex PCR. This table has about 120,000 clones, over 60% appearing once. Input material: peripheral blood. These receptors were taken from a woman at least 80 years old with acute or convalescent COVID-19. Both conserved end residues are part of each CDR3. A D gene is named only where the DNA matches it firmly. Size is stated for part of the rows, as once, few or many counts, or as a class when the clone is expanded.

J gene: TRBJ1-4
clone size: .
D gene: TRBD1
V gene: TRBV11-3
CDR3 DNA: TGTGCCAGCAGGACCGAGACAGGGGGATTCGAAAAACTGTTTTTT
CDR3 protein: CASRTETGGFEKLFF

J gene: TRBJ1-4
clone size: .
D gene: .
V gene: TRBV28
CDR3 DNA: TGTGCCAGCAGTCCTGGACAGTCTGAAAAACTGTTTTTT
CDR3 protein: CASSPGQSEKLFF

J gene: TRBJ2-5
clone size: .
D gene: TRBD2
V gene: TRBV7-9
CDR3 DNA: TGTGCCAGCAGCTCAACCACTAGCGGGACCCAAGAGACCCAGTACTTC
CDR3 protein: CASSSTTSGTQETQYF

J gene: TRBJ1-2
clone size: .
D gene: .
V gene: TRBV7-8
CDR3 DNA: TGTGCCAGCAGCTTAATGGGGGGAGGCTACACCTTC
CDR3 protein: CASSLMGGGYTF

J gene: TRBJ1-2
clone size: once
D gene: TRBD1
V gene: TRBV6-5
CDR3 DNA: TGTGCCAGCAGTTACTCCCCGGGACAGCCCTATGGCTACACCTTC
CDR3 protein: CASSYSPGQPYGYTF

J gene: TRBJ2-2
clone size: .
D gene: TRBD2
V gene: TRBV14
CDR3 DNA: TGTGCCAGCAGCCAAGATGGAGGGGCTAGCGGGAGTATCAGGGAGCTGTTTTTT
CDR3 protein: CASSQDGGASGSIRELFF

J gene: TRBJ1-6
clone size: .
D gene: TRBD1
V gene: TRBV7-8
CDR3 DNA: TGTGCCAGCAGCGGAGGGGGCGAGTCTTCACCCCTCCACTTT
CDR3 protein: CASSGGGESSPLHF

J gene: TRBJ1-2
clone size: .
D gene: .
V gene: TRBV5-4
CDR3 DNA: TGTGCCAGCAGCTTGGAATCTGCAGGACTGTACACCTTC
CDR3 protein: CASSLESAGLYTF

J gene: TRBJ2-7
clone size: .
D gene: TRBD1
V gene: TRBV24-1
CDR3 DNA: TGTGCCACCAGTGAGCACCGGGACAGGGGAACCTACGAGCAGTACTTC
CDR3 protein: CATSEHRDRGTYEQYF

J gene: TRBJ1-4
clone size: .
D gene: TRBD1
V gene: TRBV9
CDR3 DNA: TGTGCCAGCAGCGCGACAGGGATCGCTAATGAAAAACTGTTTTTT
CDR3 protein: CASSATGIANEKLFF

J gene: TRBJ1-3
clone size: once
D gene: TRBD1
V gene: TRBV3-1/TRBV3-2
CDR3 DNA: TGTGCCAGCAGCCACTCGGACAGGTTATACTCTGGAAACACCATATATTTT
CDR3 protein: CASSHSDRLYSGNTIYF

J gene: TRBJ2-5
clone size: .
D gene: TRBD1
V gene: TRBV5-8
CDR3 DNA: TGTGCCAGCAGCAGCGCAGGGACAGTTTTTCAAGAGACCCAGTACTTC
CDR3 protein: CASSSAGTVFQETQYF

J gene: TRBJ1-1
clone size: .
D gene: .
V gene: TRBV6-5
CDR3 DNA: TGTGCCAGCAGTTACTCCCAGGGTTCCGGTGAAGCTTTCTTT
CDR3 protein: CASSYSQGSGEAFF

J gene: TRBJ1-4
clone size: few
D gene: .
V gene: TRBV28
CDR3 DNA: TGTGCCAGCAGTTACTCGGGGGATGAAAAACTGTTTTTT
CDR3 protein: CASSYSGDEKLFF

J gene: TRBJ1-5
clone size: .
D gene: .
V gene: TRBV7-2
CDR3 DNA: TGTGCCAGCAGCTTACCCGGGGGCAATCAGCCCCAGCATTTT
CDR3 protein: CASSLPGGNQPQHF

J gene: TRBJ2-7
clone size: .
D gene: .
V gene: TRBV5-8
CDR3 DNA: TGTGCCAGCAGCTTGTCCAGCAACGGGGAGCAGTACTTC
CDR3 protein: CASSLSSNGEQYF

J gene: TRBJ2-2
clone size: once
D gene: TRBD2
V gene: TRBV15
CDR3 DNA: TGTGCCACCAGCAGAGGTGGGGGGGAGTTCACCGGGGAGCTGTTTTTT
CDR3 protein: CATSRGGGEFTGELFF

J gene: TRBJ2-3
clone size: few
D gene: TRBD2
V gene: TRBV7-3
CDR3 DNA: TGTGCCAGCAGCTTAACTTTGGCGGGGGGGTCAACAGATACGCAGTATTTT
CDR3 protein: CASSLTLAGGSTDTQYF

J gene: TRBJ1-2
clone size: .
D gene: .
V gene: TRBV29-1
CDR3 DNA: TGCAGCGTTGAGGGGTGGAGGGCGCTTGGTCGGGGCTACACCTTC
CDR3 protein: CSVEGWRALGRGYTF

J gene: TRBJ1-2
clone size: .
D gene: TRBD1
V gene: TRBV6-5
CDR3 DNA: TGTGCCAGCCGCGAACCTGGGGACAGGACTCGCGGCTACACCTTC
CDR3 protein: CASREPGDRTRGYTF

J gene: TRBJ1-2
clone size: .
D gene: .
V gene: TRBV6-1
CDR3 DNA: TGTGCCAGCAGTGAATTCAGTGGCAGCGGTATCTATGGCTACACCTTC
CDR3 protein: CASSEFSGSGIYGYTF

J gene: TRBJ2-3
clone size: .
D gene: TRBD2
V gene: TRBV29-1
CDR3 DNA: TGCAGCGCAACGACTAGCGGGAGGGATACGCAGTATTTT
CDR3 protein: CSATTSGRDTQYF

J gene: TRBJ2-4
clone size: few
D gene: TRBD2
V gene: TRBV29-1
CDR3 DNA: TGCAGCGTTGAGCGGGGGGGAGAGGGCATTCAGTACTTC
CDR3 protein: CSVERGGEGIQYF

J gene: TRBJ1-2
clone size: many
D gene: TRBD1
V gene: TRBV19
CDR3 DNA: TGTGCCAGTAGTATCCCCGGGACAGCCTATGGCTACACCTTC
CDR3 protein: CASSIPGTAYGYTF

J gene: TRBJ1-6
clone size: few
D gene: .
V gene: TRBV2
CDR3 DNA: TGTGCCAGCAGTCCAACAGGGAATTCACCCCTCCACTTT
CDR3 protein: CASSPTGNSPLHF

J gene: TRBJ2-3
clone size: .
D gene: TRBD2
V gene: TRBV9
CDR3 DNA: TGTGCCAGCAGCGTAGAGGCGGGAGGCACAGATACGCAGTATTTT
CDR3 protein: CASSVEAGGTDTQYF

J gene: TRBJ2-1
clone size: .
D gene: TRBD2
V gene: TRBV5-4
CDR3 DNA: TGTGCCAGCAGCTTGGACGGGGGGGCGGTTGAGCAGTTCTTC
CDR3 protein: CASSLDGGAVEQFF

J gene: TRBJ1-5
clone size: .
D gene: .
V gene: TRBV18
CDR3 DNA: TGTGCCAGCTCCAACAACGGGGATCAGCCCCAGCATTTT
CDR3 protein: CASSNNGDQPQHF

J gene: TRBJ1-6
clone size: few
D gene: .
V gene: TRBV4-3
CDR3 DNA: TGCGCCAGCAGCCAAGATAAGGGGCAGCCCAATTCACCCCTCCACTTT
CDR3 protein: CASSQDKGQPNSPLHF

J gene: TRBJ2-3
clone size: .
D gene: .
V gene: TRBV7-6
CDR3 DNA: TGTGCTAGTGGGCATCAAGATACGCAGTATTTT
CDR3 protein: CASGHQDTQYF

J gene: TRBJ1-5
clone size: .
D gene: TRBD1
V gene: TRBV4-2
CDR3 DNA: TGTGCCAGCAGCTCTAGGAGCAGGGGGTTCCGACATCAGCCCCAGCATTTT
CDR3 protein: CASSSRSRGFRHQPQHF

J gene: TRBJ2-3
clone size: .
D gene: .
V gene: TRBV4-2
CDR3 DNA: TGTGCCAGCAGCCAAGGCGGGGAGGATACGCAGTATTTT
CDR3 protein: CASSQGGEDTQYF

J gene: TRBJ2-5
clone size: .
D gene: TRBD1
V gene: TRBV19
CDR3 DNA: TGTGCCAGTAGTCGACAGGGGTTGGGTGAGACCCAGTACTTC
CDR3 protein: CASSRQGLGETQYF

J gene: TRBJ1-4
clone size: .
D gene: .
V gene: TRBV30
CDR3 DNA: TGTGCCTGGAGGGGCCAGCCGGGAGAAAAACTGTTTTTT
CDR3 protein: CAWRGQPGEKLFF

J gene: TRBJ2-3
clone size: few
D gene: .
V gene: TRBV30
CDR3 DNA: TGTGCCTGGAGGTCCGGCACAGATACGCAGTATTTT
CDR3 protein: CAWRSGTDTQYF

J gene: TRBJ1-2
clone size: few
D gene: .
V gene: TRBV24-1
CDR3 DNA: TGTGCCACCAGTGATCCCCGGGAGGCTAACTATGGCTACACCTTC
CDR3 protein: CATSDPREANYGYTF

J gene: TRBJ2-5
clone size: .
D gene: .
V gene: TRBV19
CDR3 DNA: TGTGCCAGTAGCCGACTTGACCAAGAGACCCAGTACTTC
CDR3 protein: CASSRLDQETQYF

J gene: TRBJ1-1
clone size: .
D gene: .
V gene: TRBV6-1
CDR3 DNA: TGTGCCAGCAGTGAATTTAGGAACACTGAAGCTTTCTTT
CDR3 protein: CASSEFRNTEAFF

J gene: TRBJ2-1
clone size: .
D gene: .
V gene: TRBV19
CDR3 DNA: TGTGCCACCGACGGAGGCTCCTACAATGAGCAGTTCTTC
CDR3 protein: CATDGGSYNEQFF

J gene: TRBJ1-2
clone size: .
D gene: .
V gene: TRBV3-1/TRBV3-2
CDR3 DNA: TGTGCCAGCAGCCAAGATGCGTATGGCTACACCTTC
CDR3 protein: CASSQDAYGYTF

J gene: TRBJ2-7
clone size: once
D gene: .
V gene: TRBV7-2
CDR3 DNA: TGTGCCAGCAGCTTAGAAGGCGGCGCCTCCTACGAGCAGTACTTC
CDR3 protein: CASSLEGGASYEQYF

J gene: TRBJ2-3
clone size: .
D gene: TRBD2
V gene: TRBV5-1
CDR3 DNA: TGCGCCAGCAGCTTGGGGACTAGCGGGGAAGGGCAGTATTTT
CDR3 protein: CASSLGTSGEGQYF

J gene: TRBJ1-1
clone size: .
D gene: .
V gene: TRBV2
CDR3 DNA: TGTGCCAGCAGCTATGGACGGGAAACTGAAGCTTTCTTT
CDR3 protein: CASSYGRETEAFF

J gene: TRBJ2-5
clone size: .
D gene: TRBD2
V gene: TRBV4-2
CDR3 DNA: TGTGCCAGCAGCCATGAAAGAGGACTAGCGGGGGAAGAGACCCAGTACTTC
CDR3 protein: CASSHERGLAGEETQYF

J gene: TRBJ2-2
clone size: .
D gene: .
V gene: TRBV7-3
CDR3 DNA: TGTGCCAGCAGTGTTGCAGCGGGCGGGGAGCTGTTTTTT
CDR3 protein: CASSVAAGGELFF

J gene: TRBJ1-2
clone size: .
D gene: .
V gene: TRBV30
CDR3 DNA: TGTGCCTGGAGTGTACAGGCTAGAGATGGCTACACCTTC
CDR3 protein: CAWSVQARDGYTF

J gene: TRBJ1-2
clone size: few
D gene: TRBD1
V gene: TRBV12-3/TRBV12-4
CDR3 DNA: TGTGCCAGCAGACCAGGGGGCAGGGCCGGCTACACCTTC
CDR3 protein: CASRPGGRAGYTF